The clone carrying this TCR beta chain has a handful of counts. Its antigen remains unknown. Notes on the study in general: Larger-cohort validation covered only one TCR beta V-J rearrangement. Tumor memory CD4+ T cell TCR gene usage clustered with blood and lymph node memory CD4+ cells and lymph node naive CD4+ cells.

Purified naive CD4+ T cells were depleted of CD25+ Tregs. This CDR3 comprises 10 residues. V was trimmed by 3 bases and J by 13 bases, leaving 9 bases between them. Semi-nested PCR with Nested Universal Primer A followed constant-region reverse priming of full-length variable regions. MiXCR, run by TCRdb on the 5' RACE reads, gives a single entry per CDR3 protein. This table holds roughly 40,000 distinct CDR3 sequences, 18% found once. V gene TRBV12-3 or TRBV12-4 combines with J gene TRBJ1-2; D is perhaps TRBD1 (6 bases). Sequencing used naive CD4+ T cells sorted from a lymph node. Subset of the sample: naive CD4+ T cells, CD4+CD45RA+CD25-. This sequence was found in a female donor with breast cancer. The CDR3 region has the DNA TGTGCCAGCAGTTTGTCAGGGGTCACCTTC. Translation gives CASSLSGVTF.